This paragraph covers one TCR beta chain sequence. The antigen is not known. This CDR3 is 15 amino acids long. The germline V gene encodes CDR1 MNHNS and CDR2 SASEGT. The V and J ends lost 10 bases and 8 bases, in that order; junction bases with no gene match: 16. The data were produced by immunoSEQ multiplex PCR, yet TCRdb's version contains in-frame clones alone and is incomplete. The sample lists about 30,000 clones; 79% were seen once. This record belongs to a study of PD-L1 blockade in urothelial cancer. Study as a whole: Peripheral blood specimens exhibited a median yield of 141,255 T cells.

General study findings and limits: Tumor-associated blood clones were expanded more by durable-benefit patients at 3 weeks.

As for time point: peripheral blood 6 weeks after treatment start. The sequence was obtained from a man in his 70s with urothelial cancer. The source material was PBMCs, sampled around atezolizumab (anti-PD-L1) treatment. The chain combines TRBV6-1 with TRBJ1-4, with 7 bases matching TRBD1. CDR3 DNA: TGTGCCATCTCAGGGGGTAGACAGGCGGGGGAAAAACTGTTTTTT. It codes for CAISGGRQAGEKLFF.